This T cell receptor (beta chain) was found in a study of blood T cell repertoires in COVID-19. This CDR3 comprises 14 residues. Trimming at V came to 1 base and at J to 6 bases, leaving 6 bases not matched to a gene. CDR1 SGHRS and CDR2 YFSETQ come from the germline V gene. Measured with immunoSEQ multiplex PCR; TCRdb has only the in-frame clones, and not every one. The sample gives approximately 150,000 clones, more than 80% of which show up once; 4.5% to 5.5% is in the top ten. The V call is TRBV5-1, the J call TRBJ2-7, with 8 bases that match TRBD1. The sample was peripheral blood. This receptor was obtained from a human donor in a cohort sampled during active COVID-19. The CDR3: CASSLMQGATEQYF. The CDR3 bases are TGCGCCAGCAGCTTGATGCAGGGGGCAACCGAGCAGTACTTC.